This entry is about one T cell receptor beta chain. Assay: immunoSEQ multiplex PCR; the TCRdb copy retains only in-frame clones and omits some. The repertoire includes some 270,000 clones, around 81% of them detected once, and less than 20% sits in the top ten. CDR1 is LNHNV, CDR2 YYDKDF, per germline (reference sequence). Trimming shortened V by 9 bases and J by 3 bases, and 12 bases separated the two germline ends. CDR3 size: 12 residues. These data come from a study of blood T cell repertoires in COVID-19. Sequenced: peripheral blood. V usage is TRBV15 and J usage is TRBJ2-7, with D maybe TRBD2 (5 bases). The clonotype was recovered from a person aged 65-85 years with COVID-19, enrolled during active disease. In DNA, the CDR3 is TGTGCCACTGCCGAGAGGGTCTACGAGCAGTACTTC. This codes for CATAERVYEQYF.